The 32 T cell receptor beta chains below come from one sample, sequenced in a study of blood T cells in healthy people across ages. Combining a sample-barcoded 5' primer with a J-beta primer mix, a second PCR ran for about 6 to 12 cycles. TCRdb reanalysed the 5' RACE reads using MiXCR and keeps one entry per CDR3 protein. Of 700,000 to 1,000,000 distinct CDR3 sequences listed, under 45% are singletons. Specimen: blood. These receptors were obtained from a man in his 60s in good health.

The table lists this clonotype with a few counts. This chain uses TRBV5-1 with TRBJ2-7, with 11 positions matching TRBD1. V lost 6 bases and J lost 4; bases outside the gene matches: 12. The CDR3 consists of 16 residues. Germline CDR1 and CDR2: SGHRS and YFSETQ. The CDR3 sequence is CASNRGQGASGYEQYF. The DNA for the CDR3 is TGCGCCAGCAACCGCGGACAGGGGGCATCCGGGTACGAGCAGTACTTC.

This clonotype was picked up a small number of times. The chain carries TRBV5-1 and TRBJ2-7, with unresolved D. Germline V CDR1 and CDR2: SGHRS, YFSETQ. This CDR3 has 15 amino acids. With 5 bases removed from V and 0 bases from J, the gap between germline ends came to 15 bases. The CDR3: CASSSLGPSSYEQYF. CDR3 nucleotides: TGCGCCAGCAGTTCCCTAGGCCCAAGCTCCTACGAGCAGTACTTC.

This sequence joins TRBV29-1 and TRBJ2-5, with TRBD1 matching over 7 bases. This CDR3 region has 13 residues. CDR1 and CDR2 (germline): SQVTM, ANQGSEA. The V segment lost 3 bases and the J segment 2 bases; nucleotides outside the gene matches: 3. CDR3 sequence: CSVEGQRQETQYF. The CDR3 DNA sequence: TGCAGCGTTGAGGGACAGAGACAAGAGACCCAGTACTTC.

This clonotype was found a few times. The J gene is TRBJ2-5, the V gene TRBV5-1; 7 nucleotides align to TRBD1. Germline CDR1 is SGHRS and CDR2 is YFSETQ. The CDR3 is 15 residues long. The J segment lost 3 bases and the V segment lost 0 bases, leaving 5 bases of the junction unmatched. CDR3 sequence (DNA): TGCGCCAGCAGCTTGGTACCGACAGGGAAAGAGACCCAGTACTTC. Translating it yields CASSLVPTGKETQYF. The full variable domain, with the rest looked up from reference TRBV5-1 and TRBJ2-5, is KAGVTQTPRYLIKTRGQQVTLSCSPISGHRSVSWYQQTPGQGLQFLFEYFSETQRNKGNFPGRFSGRQFSNSRSEMNVSTLELGDSALYLCASSLVPTGKETQYFGPGTRLLVL.

This clonotype was seen a handful of times. The J gene is TRBJ2-3, the V gene TRBV20-1, with 7 nucleotides matching TRBD2. The CDR3 is 15 amino acids. Germline assignment: CDR1 DFQATT and CDR2 SNEGSKA (reference sequence). J gave up 3 bases and V 6 bases, and 12 bases lay outside the gene matches. The CDR3 DNA reads TGCAGTGCAAACTACCTCTTGCGGGGGACAGATACGCAGTATTTT. It is translated as CSANYLLRGTDTQYF.

V gene TRBV7-3 combines with J gene TRBJ2-3; TRBD2 is a possible D gene (5 bases). Trimming took off 5 bases at V and 5 bases at J, with 23 bases between the two ends. CDR1 and CDR2 (germline): SGHTA, FQGTGA. The CDR3 is 17 amino acids. This chain's CDR3 is CASSPEASNQFKDTQYF. CDR3 DNA sequence: TGTGCCAGCAGCCCCGAGGCTAGCAATCAATTTAAAGATACGCAGTATTTT.

V is TRBV14 and J is TRBJ1-6, with D perhaps TRBD1 (6 bases). V lost 0 bases, J lost 2 bases, and 11 bases lay in between. This CDR3 has 17 amino acids. Germline lookup yields CDR1 SGHDN and CDR2 FVKESK. CDR3 loop: CASSQEVGATYNSPLHF. Here the CDR3 DNA reads TGTGCCAGCAGCCAAGAGGTGGGGGCAACCTATAATTCACCCCTCCACTTT.

In this sample, this clonotype turned up a few times. DNA of the CDR3: TGTGCCAGCAGCTTAGGGGGAAACAGGTTGCCCTACGAGCAGTACTTC. It encodes CASSLGGNRLPYEQYF. The J gene is TRBJ2-7, the V gene TRBV7-2; D may be TRBD1 (5 bases). CDR3 length: 16 residues. Germline CDR1 is SGHTA and CDR2 is FQGNSA. V shed 1 base and J shed 2 bases, with 15 bases lying between them.

The chain uses TRBV7-2 and TRBJ2-5; 9 bases are a match to TRBD2. V shed 3 bases, J shed 5 bases, and the junction held 7 bases outside the gene matches. The CDR3 is made up of 15 amino acids. CDR1 is SGHTA and CDR2 is FQGNSA in the germline V gene. CDR3 sequence reads: CASSFSGSMGETQYF. CDR3 in DNA: TGTGCCAGCAGCTTTAGCGGGAGTATGGGGGAGACCCAGTACTTC.

With respect to this clonotype: The junction shows a germline mismatch at one end, possibly a read error. This chain uses TRBV4-1 with TRBJ2-1; no clear D gene. This CDR3 is 13 amino acids long. CDR1 and CDR2 (germline): MGHRA, YSYEKL. Written as DNA, the CDR3 is TGCGCCAGCAGCCAAGCTTACTACAATGAGGAGTTCTTC. Translating it yields CASSQAYYNEEFF.

This clonotype has just a few counts. The chain has TRBV6-1 and TRBJ2-5, with 10 bases aligning to TRBD1. Germline V gene lookup returns CDR1 MNHNS and CDR2 SASEGT. V shed 6 bases, J shed 3 bases, and the junction held 19 bases outside the gene matches. The length of the CDR3 is 19 residues. The CDR3, as DNA: TGTGCCAGCAGGGCAAAGGGTGGGACAGGGGATATGGACGAAGAGACCCAGTACTTC. Translation: CASRAKGGTGDMDEETQYF.

This clonotype has only one observation. The rearrangement links TRBV20-1 to TRBJ2-1; possibly TRBD2 for D (6 bases). The CDR3 is 11 residues long. Germline assignment: CDR1 DFQATT and CDR2 SNEGSKA (reference sequence). V dropped 6 bases and J dropped 9 bases, with 12 bases sitting between them. The CDR3 region has the DNA TGCAGTGCCAGATCCGGGGGTGAGCAGTTCTTC. Protein sequence: CSARSGGEQFF.

This sequence joins TRBV5-1 and TRBJ1-4; no clear D gene. This CDR3 is built from 15 residues. Trimming left V 4 bases short and J 0 bases short, with 10 bases between. Germline V gene sequence: CDR1 SGHRS, CDR2 YFSETQ. The CDR3 reads CASSPGATTNEKLFF. Written as DNA, the CDR3 is TGCGCCAGCAGCCCAGGCGCCACAACTAATGAAAAACTGTTTTTT.

Comments on this clonotype: Possible read error: a much larger clone is one base away. The chain combines TRBV29-1 with TRBJ2-5; 9 bases are a match to TRBD1. The J call is uncertain, as TRBJ2-7 better fits the DNA end. The CDR3 sequence is 13 residues long. Germline assignment: CDR1 SQVTM and CDR2 ANQGSEA. The CDR3 protein is CGGSGTGTYEQYF. CDR3 nucleotide sequence: TGCGGCGGCTCCGGGACAGGGACGTACGAGCAGTACTTC.

The gene calls are TRBV7-9 and TRBJ2-3; no reliable D call. The V end was cut by 0 bases, the J end by 2 bases, with 12 bases between. CDR3 length: 16 residues. Germline V gene sequence: CDR1 SEHNR, CDR2 FQNEAQ (reference sequence). CDR3 DNA sequence: TGTGCCAGCAGCTTAGCGGGTCCCATTTTCACAGATACGCAGTATTTT. Protein: CASSLAGPIFTDTQYF.

The chain joins TRBV5-1 to TRBJ2-1; TRBD2 matches at 14 bases. The junction had 10 bases not matched to a gene; V was cut back by 4 bases and J by 13 bases. There are 15 residues in the CDR3. Germline CDR1 reads SGHRS; CDR2 reads YFSETQ. CDR3: CASSRPTGTSGGQFF. The CDR3 nucleotides are TGCGCCAGCAGCCGGCCCACCGGGACTAGCGGGGGTCAGTTCTTC.

V gene TRBV27 combines with J gene TRBJ1-2; possibly TRBD1 for D (6 bases). Germline V gene sequence: CDR1 MNHEY, CDR2 SMNVEV (reference sequence). The V gene lost 0 bases and the J gene lost 4 bases, with 18 bases spanning the gap. The CDR3 has 17 amino acids. The CDR3 region has the DNA TGTGCCAGCAGTTTATCCCCGGGGCAGGGGTACGTCTATGGCTACACCTTC. Residues: CASSLSPGQGYVYGYTF.

This chain connects TRBV5-1 to TRBJ2-1; 10 nucleotides match TRBD1. From germline, CDR1 is SGHRS and CDR2 YFSETQ. V lost 2 bases, J lost 2 bases, and 4 bases stayed unmatched. The CDR3 runs to 16 residues. The CDR3, as DNA: TGCGCCAGCAGCTTCACCGGGACAGGGGCCTACAATGAGCAGTTCTTC. Translation gives CASSFTGTGAYNEQFF.

The chain joins TRBV18 to TRBJ2-3; the D is unclear. CDR3 size: 16 residues. The germline V and J ends were trimmed by 3 bases and 7 bases, with 20 bases remaining between them. CDR1 and CDR2 (germline): KGHSH, LQKENI. Here the CDR3 DNA reads TGTGCCAGCTCACCCCGGACGGCGTTGGGTCCCCATACGCAGTATTTT. Protein: CASSPRTALGPHTQYF.

V is TRBV10-3 and J is TRBJ2-1; 7 positions agree with TRBD2. The trim removed 3 bases at V and 2 bases at J, leaving 10 bases unmatched. CDR1 and CDR2 from the germline V gene are ENHRY and SYGVKD. The CDR3 runs 17 residues. The chain's CDR3 is CAISDPGGGRTYNEQFF. CDR3 bases: TGTGCCATCAGTGATCCTGGGGGGGGACGCACCTACAATGAGCAGTTCTTC.

This clonotype was recorded at least ten times. J is TRBJ2-1 and V is TRBV29-1; tentatively, D is TRBD1 (5 bases). Germline V gene lookup returns CDR1 SQVTM and CDR2 ANQGSEA. The CDR3 totals 14 residues. CDR3 residues: CSASGDSLYNEQFF. CDR3 coding DNA: TGCAGTGCCTCCGGAGACAGTCTCTACAATGAGCAGTTCTTC.

This clonotype was detected only a few times. V and J are TRBV28 and TRBJ1-6, with TRBD1 as a possible D gene (5 bases). Trimming left V 7 bases short and J 6 bases short, with 16 bases between. The CDR3 has 15 residues. Germline values: CDR1 MDHEN, CDR2 SYDVKM. The CDR3 region has the DNA TGTGCCAGCATAGGGGACCGAGGAGGTAATTCACCCCTCCACTTT. Its translation is CASIGDRGGNSPLHF.

Only a few counts were recorded for this clonotype. The V gene is TRBV6-5, the J gene TRBJ2-4; 12 bases fit TRBD2. The germline V gene has CDR1 MNHEY and CDR2 SVGAGI. This CDR3 spans 16 amino acids. V shed 5 bases and J 5 bases; nucleotides not matched to a gene: 7. For the CDR3, the DNA is TGTGCCAGCAGTACCCTAGCGGGGGGGCAGGAAAACATTCAGTACTTC. It specifies CASSTLAGGQENIQYF.

As to this clonotype: An end of the junction does not agree with germline; a read error may underlie this. The genes are TRBV3-1 and TRBJ2-1; D unclear. CDR3 length: 14 amino acids. Germline assignment: CDR1 LGHDT and CDR2 YNNKEL (reference sequence). The CDR3 sequence: CVSSHDIRWNEQFF. The CDR3 DNA is TGTGTCAGCAGCCACGATATTCGTTGGAATGAGCAGTTCTTC.

This clonotype was observed at least ten times. The chain is built from TRBV2 and TRBJ2-1, with D possibly being TRBD2 (5 bases). Germline-derived CDR1 and CDR2 are SNHLY and FYNNEI. CDR3 length equals 13 residues. V gave up 10 bases and J gave up 5 bases, with 15 bases separating them. DNA for the CDR3: TGTGCCACCGTGTCTAGCCTAAACAATGAGCAGTTCTTC. Encoded protein: CATVSSLNNEQFF.

This chain links TRBV29-1 with TRBJ1-1, with a possible D match to TRBD1 (6 bases). The V gene lost 4 bases and the J gene lost 6 bases, with 18 bases spanning the gap. Germline CDR1 and CDR2: SQVTM and ANQGSEA. The CDR3 is made up of 14 amino acids. CDR3 amino acids: CSVGPTEGGAEAFF. Written as DNA, the CDR3 is TGCAGCGTTGGACCGACGGAGGGGGGGGCTGAAGCTTTCTTT.

The chain has TRBV4-1 and TRBJ2-5; D gene ambiguous. This CDR3 has 17 amino acids. The ends were cut back, 1 base at V and 0 bases at J, with 15 bases in the middle. Germline V lookup: CDR1 MGHRA, CDR2 YSYEKL. CDR3 protein: CASSQGSRSVYQETQYF. Written as DNA, the CDR3 is TGCGCCAGCAGCCAAGGCTCCCGATCTGTATACCAAGAGACCCAGTACTTC.

The V call is TRBV9, the J call TRBJ1-4, with D possibly matching TRBD1 (6 bases). Looked up from germline, CDR1 is SGDLS and CDR2 is YYNGEE. The CDR3 runs 14 residues. The V end was cut by 3 bases, the J end by 3 bases, with 9 bases between. The CDR3 protein is CASSAGQPNEKLFF. Here the CDR3 DNA reads TGTGCCAGCAGCGCCGGACAGCCTAATGAAAAACTGTTTTTT.

This clonotype has a handful of counts. The J gene is TRBJ2-1, the V gene TRBV6-6, with 9 bases that match TRBD2. Germline CDR1 and CDR2: MNHNY and SVGAGI (reference sequence). The CDR3 is 16 residues long. Trimming removed 7 bases from V and 7 bases from J; junction bases left unmatched: 14. Here the CDR3 DNA reads TGTGCCAGCATTGGTAATGCGGGGGGGCCAATGAATGAGCAGTTCTTC. Translating it yields CASIGNAGGPMNEQFF.

The table lists this clonotype with a few counts. The gene calls are TRBV4-1 and TRBJ2-1; perhaps TRBD2 as D (6 bases). The V end lost 2 bases, the J end lost 12 bases, and 17 bases lay between the germline ends. This CDR3 comprises 14 residues. Germline V CDR1 and CDR2: MGHRA, YSYEKL. CDR3 coding DNA: TGCGCCAGCAGCCAATTGGGACTGGAGAGGGTGCAGTTCTTC. Residues: CASSQLGLERVQFF.

This clonotype was seen a few times. V is TRBV20-1 and J is TRBJ2-3, with 16 nucleotides matching TRBD2. The germline V gene has CDR1 DFQATT and CDR2 SNEGSKA (reference sequence). J lost 8 bases, V lost 8 bases, and 10 bases had no gene match. The CDR3 loop spans 15 amino acids. The CDR3 coding sequence is TGCAGTCCCCCCGGGACTAGCGGGGGGGCAGTTACGCAGTATTTT. Protein: CSPPGTSGGAVTQYF.

A few counts support this clonotype. The V and J genes are TRBV21-1 and TRBJ2-5. TRBV21-1 is noted as a pseudogene. The CDR3 is 12 amino acids. The CDR3 bases are TGTGCCAGCAGCCAACGTTGGGAGACCCAGTACTTC. Translating gives CASSQRWETQYF.